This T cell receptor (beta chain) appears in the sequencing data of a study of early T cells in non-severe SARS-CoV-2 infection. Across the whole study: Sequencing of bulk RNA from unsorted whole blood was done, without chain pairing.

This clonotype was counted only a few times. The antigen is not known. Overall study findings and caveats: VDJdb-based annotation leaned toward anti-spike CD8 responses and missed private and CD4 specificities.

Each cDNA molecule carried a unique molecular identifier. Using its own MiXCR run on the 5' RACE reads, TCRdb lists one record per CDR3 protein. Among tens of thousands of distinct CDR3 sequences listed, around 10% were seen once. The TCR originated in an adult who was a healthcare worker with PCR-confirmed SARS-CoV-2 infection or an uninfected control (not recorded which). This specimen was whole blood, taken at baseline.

Here the CDR3 reads CATSGGTGANTGELFF. CDR3 coding DNA: TGTGCCACCAGTGGGGGGACGGGGGCGAACACCGGGGAGCTGTTTTTT. V and J are TRBV24-1 and TRBJ2-2, with D possibly TRBD2 on 6 matching bases. V was shortened by 5 bases and J by 0 bases, with 12 bases between the two germline ends. The CDR3 is 16 amino acids. Germline V CDR1 and CDR2: KGHDR, SFDVKD.